This T cell receptor beta chain was observed in a study of cytomegalovirus exposure and HLA in healthy donors. Study background: Among some 400 genotyped donors, roughly 80% fell in the Caucasian-associated ancestry cluster. Findings and caveats of the study: Some V segments (TRBV6-2 and TRBV6-3 among them) were excluded as indistinguishable.

This clone was picked up one time. Its antigen is unidentified. The CDR3 spans 17 residues. Germline CDR1 reads LGHNA; CDR2 reads YNFKEQ. Deletions cut 0 bases from V and 6 bases from J, with 18 bases between. It was with 60 Vbeta and 13 Jbeta primers that the PCR ran. TCRdb's copy holds only in-frame clones and misses some; the assay was immunoSEQ multiplex PCR. Of 69,000 or so clones in the sample, 76% were seen once. The sequencing sample was made of PBMCs. The sequence derives from a young man in good health and CMV-seronegative. The rearrangement links TRBV4-2 to TRBJ2-1, with TRBD2 as a possible D gene (6 bases). The CDR3 loop reads CASSQEGLGGAVNEQFF. The CDR3 DNA is TGTGCCAGCAGCCAAGAGGGTTTAGGAGGGGCCGTCAATGAGCAGTTCTTC.